What follows are 29 T cell receptor beta chains derived from one specimen sequenced in a study of T-cell memory formation after mild COVID-19. Via MiXCR, TCRdb re-called the 5' RACE reads, giving one row per CDR3 protein. The sample lists about 310,000 distinct CDR3 sequences, less than 20% occurring once. The sequenced sample was PBMCs or a T cell subset sorted from them (not recorded which). Receptors were obtained from a man in his late teens or twenties who had mild COVID-19 (a few samples of this study predate the infection). Cell type and time point are not known.

This clonotype was seen a few times. This sequence joins TRBV4-1 and TRBJ1-3; weak D call: TRBD1 (5 bases). V lost 1 base, J lost 0 bases, and 13 bases lay in between. Germline-derived CDR1 and CDR2 are MGHRA and YSYEKL. The length of the CDR3 is 17 residues. Here the CDR3 DNA reads TGCGCCAGCAGCCAAGGAACAGGACCGATCTCTGGAAACACCATATATTTT. Protein product: CASSQGTGPISGNTIYF.

This clonotype has at least ten counts. DNA for the CDR3: TGTGCCAGCAGTAGCGCGAGGGGGTTAAGGACTGAAGCTTTCTTT. It specifies CASSSARGLRTEAFF. This chain connects TRBV12-3 or TRBV12-4 to TRBJ1-1, with TRBD1 as a possible D gene (6 bases). This CDR3 region has 15 residues. V was pared by 5 bases and J by 5 bases, with 18 bases between.

This sequence joins TRBV4-1 and TRBJ1-1; the D gene is possibly TRBD1 (5 bases). The CDR3 has 14 amino acids. Between the trimmed V and J ends, which lost 2 bases and 1 base, there was a span of 8 bases. Germline CDR1 MGHRA, CDR2 YSYEKL. The CDR3 region has the DNA TGCGCCAGCAGCCAACCAGGGCCGAACACTGAAGCTTTCTTT. Protein product: CASSQPGPNTEAFF.

This clonotype was picked up a small number of times. The genes are TRBV29-1 and TRBJ2-2; TRBD1 matches 10 bases. The CDR3 extends over 14 amino acids. With V trimmed by 4 bases and J by 4 bases, 3 bases remained unmatched. In germline, CDR1 is SQVTM, CDR2 ANQGSEA. The CDR3 reads CSVGGTGVTGELFF. CDR3 DNA: TGCAGCGTTGGTGGGACAGGGGTCACCGGGGAGCTGTTTTTT.

The chain employs TRBV5-8 and TRBJ2-5; D perhaps matches TRBD2 (6 bases). Trimming removed 1 base from V and 5 bases from J, with 9 bases in between. This CDR3 spans 13 amino acids. Germline CDR1 and CDR2: SGHTS and YDEGEE. The CDR3 is CASSLPGRETQYF. The DNA of the CDR3 is TGTGCCAGCAGCTTGCCGGGGAGGGAGACCCAGTACTTC.

This clonotype appeared a few times. The chain combines TRBV9 with TRBJ1-2; no clear D gene. CDR3 length: 11 amino acids. Per the germline V gene, CDR1 is SGDLS and CDR2 is YYNGEE. V was shortened by 7 bases and J by 8 bases, with 12 bases between the two germline ends. The CDR3 here is CASLGLEGYTF. The CDR3 DNA reads TGTGCCAGCTTGGGGTTGGAAGGCTACACCTTC.

This clonotype was seen only a few times. The chain has TRBV7-2 and TRBJ2-7, with unresolved D. Trimming left V 0 bases short and J 2 bases short, with 5 bases between. The CDR3 loop spans 13 amino acids. In germline, CDR1 is SGHTA, CDR2 FQGNSA. The CDR3 region has the DNA TGTGCCAGCAGCTTAGCAGGGACCTACGAGCAGTACGTC. Its translation is CASSLAGTYEQYV.

This clonotype was found many times. This sequence joins TRBV5-6 and TRBJ2-6, with unresolved D. V was trimmed by 0 bases and J by 1 base, leaving 5 bases between them. In germline, CDR1 is SGHDT, CDR2 YYEEEE. The CDR3 consists of 15 residues. The CDR3 DNA sequence: TGTGCCAGCAGCTTGGGCGTATCTGGGGCCAACGTCCTGACTTTC. Protein sequence: CASSLGVSGANVLTF.

This clonotype occurred many times. V and J are TRBV11-2 and TRBJ2-5; 7 positions match TRBD2. This CDR3 comprises 16 residues. The V gene end was trimmed by 3 bases and the J gene end by 0 bases; junction bases not matched to a gene: 7. CDR1 SGHAT and CDR2 FQNNGV come from the germline V gene. The CDR3 here is CASSFIRLADQETQYF. CDR3 in DNA: TGTGCCAGCAGCTTTATCAGGCTAGCGGACCAAGAGACCCAGTACTTC.

V usage is TRBV7-9 and J usage is TRBJ2-1, with a possible D match to TRBD1 (6 bases). The CDR3 is 15 amino acids. Trimming took off 3 bases at V and 0 bases at J, with 9 bases between the two ends. CDR1 is SEHNR, CDR2 FQNEAQ, per germline (reference sequence). The chain's CDR3 is CASSLGALSYNEQFF. The CDR3 region has the DNA TGTGCCAGCAGCTTGGGGGCCCTCTCCTACAATGAGCAGTTCTTC.

This chain joins TRBV7-2 and TRBJ1-4; D gene ambiguous. Germline CDR1 reads SGHTA; CDR2 reads FQGNSA. There are 14 residues in the CDR3. The V end lost 1 base, the J end lost 5 bases, and 8 bases lay between the germline ends. The CDR3 loop reads CASSLVSGNEKLFF. In nucleotides, the CDR3 is TGTGCCAGCAGCTTAGTCTCAGGAAATGAAAAACTGTTTTTT.

V usage is TRBV5-1 and J usage is TRBJ1-1, with D possibly matching TRBD1 (6 bases). V was trimmed by 4 bases and J by 5 bases, leaving 12 bases between them. CDR3 length: 13 amino acids. In germline, CDR1 is SGHRS, CDR2 YFSETQ. CDR3 nucleotide sequence: TGCGCCAGCAGCCCCGACAGGCTAACTGAAGCTTTCTTT. Residues: CASSPDRLTEAFF.

This clonotype has only a few counts. V and J are TRBV6-2 or TRBV6-3 and TRBJ2-1, with D perhaps TRBD1 (6 bases). CDR3 length: 15 residues. Trimming removed 2 bases at V and 4 bases at J, with 12 bases between. Germline V CDR1 and CDR2: MNHEY, SVGEGT. The CDR3 sequence is CASSYVAQGYNEQFF. The CDR3 region has the DNA TGTGCCAGCAGTTACGTGGCCCAGGGGTACAATGAGCAGTTCTTC.

This clonotype was counted between two and nine times. V gene TRBV12-3 or TRBV12-4 combines with J gene TRBJ2-2; no reliable D call. CDR3 length: 15 amino acids. Trimming pared 3 bases from V and 2 bases from J, leaving 10 bases between. CDR3 amino acids: CASSFGRFNTGELFF. The CDR3 nucleotides are TGTGCCAGCAGTTTTGGAAGGTTCAACACCGGGGAGCTGTTTTTT.

There are a few counts of this clonotype. J is TRBJ1-6 and V is TRBV12-3 or TRBV12-4; TRBD1 might be the D (5 bases). The CDR3 is made up of 15 amino acids. The germline V and J ends were trimmed by 6 bases and 8 bases, with 17 bases remaining between them. CDR3 sequence reads: CASSPRGLGDSPLHF. The DNA of the CDR3 is TGTGCCAGCAGCCCCCGGGGATTAGGGGATTCACCCCTCCACTTT.

This clonotype was found a few times. This chain connects TRBV29-1 to TRBJ2-3, with 7 nucleotides matching TRBD2. Per the germline V gene, CDR1 is SQVTM and CDR2 is ANQGSEA. The trim removed 1 base at V and 2 bases at J, leaving 6 bases unmatched. CDR3 length: 15 residues. The CDR3 coding sequence is TGCAGCGTTGAAGGTCTAGCGGTGAACACAGATACGCAGTATTTT. Translation: CSVEGLAVNTDTQYF.

In this sample, this clonotype turned up many times. The CDR3: CASSLPGLAGTSSYNEQFF. As DNA, the CDR3 is TGTGCCAGCAGCCTACCGGGACTAGCGGGGACGAGCTCCTACAATGAGCAGTTCTTC. The chain links TRBV28 to TRBJ2-1, with 13 positions matching TRBD2. V shed 6 bases, J shed 0 bases, and the junction held 11 bases outside the gene matches. The germline V gene encodes CDR1 MDHEN and CDR2 SYDVKM. CDR3 size: 19 residues.

CDR3 in amino acids: CASSLAPQETQYF. The CDR3 bases are TGCGCCAGCAGCTTGGCACCCCAGGAGACCCAGTACTTC. The rearrangement links TRBV5-1 to TRBJ2-5; no firm D call. The CDR3 sequence is 13 residues long. Trimming left V 0 bases short and J 5 bases short, with 8 bases between. Germline values: CDR1 SGHRS, CDR2 YFSETQ. The whole variable domain, remainder taken from reference TRBV5-1 and TRBJ2-5, is KAGVTQTPRYLIKTRGQQVTLSCSPISGHRSVSWYQQTPGQGLQFLFEYFSETQRNKGNFPGRFSGRQFSNSRSEMNVSTLELGDSALYLCASSLAPQETQYFGPGTRLLVL.

This clonotype was observed many times. The V and J genes are TRBV4-1 and TRBJ1-1; TRBD1 agrees at 7 bases. The CDR3 is 14 amino acids. After removal of 6 bases from V and 4 bases from J, the junction contained 8 bases not matched to a gene. Germline V CDR1 and CDR2: MGHRA, YSYEKL. CDR3 sequence: CASRATGTGTEAFF. CDR3 bases: TGCGCCAGCAGAGCGACAGGGACGGGCACTGAAGCTTTCTTT.

The chain's CDR3 is CASRAGQGWPQHF. Written as DNA, the CDR3 is TGTGCCAGCAGGGCAGGACAGGGGTGGCCCCAGCATTTT. The chain carries TRBV2 and TRBJ1-5, with 9 bases fitting TRBD1. Trimming cost V 6 bases and J 9 bases; bases outside gene matches: 6. Germline CDR1 and CDR2: SNHLY and FYNNEI. CDR3 length: 13 amino acids.

This clonotype showed up just a few times. This CDR3 reads CSVEEGRGGLNEQFF. The CDR3 DNA reads as TGCAGCGTTGAAGAGGGTCGGGGGGGCCTCAATGAGCAGTTCTTC. The J gene is TRBJ2-1, the V gene TRBV29-1; 8 bases are a match to TRBD2. The CDR3 is made up of 15 amino acids. With V trimmed by 0 bases and J by 6 bases, 7 bases remained unmatched. Germline-derived CDR1 and CDR2 are SQVTM and ANQGSEA.

This clonotype was seen only a few times. This chain connects TRBV27 to TRBJ2-7; 9 nucleotides line up with TRBD1. The ends lost 6 bases at V and 6 bases at J; junction bases unmatched: 6. Looked up from germline, CDR1 is MNHEY and CDR2 is SMNVEV (reference sequence). This CDR3 spans 13 amino acids. DNA for the CDR3: TGTGCCAGCAGCAGACAGGGGGATGGCGAGCAGTACGTC. This gives the protein CASSRQGDGEQYV.

Only a few counts were recorded for this clonotype. The chain has TRBV6-6 and TRBJ2-3; TRBD1 or TRBD2 may be the D gene (6 bases each). This CDR3 is 14 amino acids long. Germline lookup yields CDR1 MNHNY and CDR2 SVGAGI (reference sequence). V was clipped by 8 bases and J by 4 bases, with 16 bases between them. As DNA, the CDR3 is TGTGCCAGCGCCGTGGGGGGCAGAGCAGATACGCAGTATTTT. Its translation: CASAVGGRADTQYF.

V usage is TRBV20-1 and J usage is TRBJ1-5; D not certain. This CDR3 has 15 residues. Germline V CDR1 and CDR2: DFQATT, SNEGSKA (reference sequence). Trimming stripped 6 bases from V and 4 bases from J, with 19 bases between. CDR3 loop: CSAPPATEGNQPQHF. The CDR3 nucleotides are TGCAGTGCCCCACCCGCTACAGAAGGGAATCAGCCCCAGCATTTT.

This clonotype was counted between two and nine times. The rearrangement uses TRBV12-3 or TRBV12-4 and TRBJ1-1, with D unclear. V was shortened by 5 bases and J by 0 bases, with 7 bases between the two germline ends. The length of the CDR3 is 13 residues. Here the CDR3 reads CASSVLVNTEAFF. Written as DNA, the CDR3 is TGTGCCAGCAGTGTACTGGTGAACACTGAAGCTTTCTTT.

The rearrangement joins TRBV4-1 to TRBJ1-4, with D tentatively TRBD1 (5 bases). V lost 5 bases to trimming and J lost 2 bases, with 12 bases between them. Germline-derived CDR1 and CDR2 are MGHRA and YSYEKL. The CDR3 sequence is 15 residues long. CDR3: CASSKGWRTNEKLFF. The CDR3 DNA reads as TGCGCCAGCAGCAAGGGGTGGAGGACTAATGAAAAACTGTTTTTT.

Only a few counts were recorded for this clonotype. The chain joins TRBV28 to TRBJ2-3, with D unresolved. In germline, CDR1 is MDHEN, CDR2 SYDVKM. The CDR3 totals 16 residues. The V end was cut by 5 bases, the J end by 2 bases, with 17 bases between. CDR3 residues: CASSPASAGPTDTQYF. As DNA, the CDR3 is TGTGCCAGCAGTCCCGCCTCGGCAGGACCCACAGATACGCAGTATTTT. The whole variable domain, filled in from reference TRBV28 and TRBJ2-3, reads DVKVTQSSRYLVKRTGEKVFLECVQDMDHENMFWYRQDPGLGLRLIYFSYDVKMKEKGDIPEGYSVSREKKERFSLILESASTNQTSMYLCASSPASAGPTDTQYFGPGTRLTVL.

The genes are TRBV12-3 or TRBV12-4 and TRBJ1-5; D unresolved. The CDR3 extends over 16 amino acids. The V and J ends lost 3 bases and 1 base respectively, with 13 bases between them. CDR3 DNA: TGTGCCAGCAGTTTGGGTGGGCAGCTGAGCAATCAGCCCCAGCATTTT. Translating gives CASSLGGQLSNQPQHF.

This clonotype was observed a few times. This sequence joins TRBV11-2 and TRBJ2-5; D uncertain. Germline V CDR1 and CDR2: SGHAT, FQNNGV. V was shortened by 4 bases and J by 4 bases, with 13 bases between the two germline ends. This CDR3 spans 14 amino acids. CDR3 amino acids: CASSWASRPETQYF. CDR3 DNA: TGTGCCAGCAGCTGGGCCAGCCGCCCAGAGACCCAGTACTTC.